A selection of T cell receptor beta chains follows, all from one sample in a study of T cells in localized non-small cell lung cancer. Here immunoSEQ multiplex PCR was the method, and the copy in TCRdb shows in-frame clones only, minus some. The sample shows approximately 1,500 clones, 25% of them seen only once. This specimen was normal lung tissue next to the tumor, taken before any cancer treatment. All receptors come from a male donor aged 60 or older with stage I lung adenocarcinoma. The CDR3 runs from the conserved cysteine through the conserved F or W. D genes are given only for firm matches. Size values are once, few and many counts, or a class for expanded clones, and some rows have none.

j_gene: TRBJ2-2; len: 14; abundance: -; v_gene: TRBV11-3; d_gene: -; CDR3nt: TGTGCCAGCAGCCCCTCAGTGATTTCCGGGGAGCTGTTTTTT; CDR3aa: CASSPSVISGELFF
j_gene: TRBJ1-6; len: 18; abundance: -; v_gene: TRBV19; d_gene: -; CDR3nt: TGTGCCAGTAGTTGGTGGGCAGGGATGAGCTCCTATAATTCACCCCTCCACTTT; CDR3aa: CASSWWAGMSSYNSPLHF
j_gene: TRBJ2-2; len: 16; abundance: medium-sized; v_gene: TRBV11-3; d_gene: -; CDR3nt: TGTGCCAGCAGCCCAAAGGGGACTTGGAACACCGGGGAGCTGTTTTTT; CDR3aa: CASSPKGTWNTGELFF
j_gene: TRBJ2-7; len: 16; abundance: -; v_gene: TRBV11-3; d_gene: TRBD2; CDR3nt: TGTGCCAGCAGCCAACCCCAAGCGGGAGTCGGCTACGAGCAGTACTTC; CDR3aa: CASSQPQAGVGYEQYF
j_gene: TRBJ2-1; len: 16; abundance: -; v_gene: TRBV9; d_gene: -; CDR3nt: TGTGCCAGCAGCCCCCGAGAAGGCGCAGCCTACAATGAGCAGTTCTTC; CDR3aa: CASSPREGAAYNEQFF
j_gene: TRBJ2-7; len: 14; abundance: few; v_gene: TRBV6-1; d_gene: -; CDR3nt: TGTGCCAGCAGTGAAGCCGGATGGGTTACAGACCCGTACTTC; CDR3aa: CASSEAGWVTDPYF
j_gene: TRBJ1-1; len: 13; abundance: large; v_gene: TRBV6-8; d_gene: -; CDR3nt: TGTGCCATCAGCGTCAGGGAGAACACTGAAGCTTTCTTT; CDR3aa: CAISVRENTEAFF
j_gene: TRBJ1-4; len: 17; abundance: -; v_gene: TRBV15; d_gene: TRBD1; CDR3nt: TGTGCCACCAGCAGAGATTATCCACAGGGGAGGTCTCAAAAACTGTTTTTT; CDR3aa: CATSRDYPQGRSQKLFF
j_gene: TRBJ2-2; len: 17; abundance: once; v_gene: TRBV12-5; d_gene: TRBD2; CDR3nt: TGTGCTAGTGGTTTGGATCCGGGGGGATTAAACACCGGGGAGCTGTTTTTT; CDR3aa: CASGLDPGGLNTGELFF
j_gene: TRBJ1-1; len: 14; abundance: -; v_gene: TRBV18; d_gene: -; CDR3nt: TGTGCCAGCTCACCAATTCGGGGGGCCGGTGAAGCTTTCTTT; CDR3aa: CASSPIRGAGEAFF
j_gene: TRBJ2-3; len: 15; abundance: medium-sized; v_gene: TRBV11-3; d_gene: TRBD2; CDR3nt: TGTGCCAGCAGCTTAAGCGGGGGGGCCGCAGATACGCAGTATTTT; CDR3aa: CASSLSGGAADTQYF
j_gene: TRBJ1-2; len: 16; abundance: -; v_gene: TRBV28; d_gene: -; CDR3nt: TGTGCCAGCAGTTTATTTCACCGGGGGCAAGGTGGTGGCTACACCTTC; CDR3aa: CASSLFHRGQGGGYTF
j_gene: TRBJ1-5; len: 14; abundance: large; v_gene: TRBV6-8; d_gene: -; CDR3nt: TGTGCCAGCAGGAGCCGGGACCCGAATCAGCCCCAGCATTTT; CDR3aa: CASRSRDPNQPQHF
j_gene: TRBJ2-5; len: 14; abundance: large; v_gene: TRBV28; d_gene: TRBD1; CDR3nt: TGTGCCAGCAGGGGAGCAGGGGGCCAAGAGACCCAGTACTTC; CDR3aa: CASRGAGGQETQYF
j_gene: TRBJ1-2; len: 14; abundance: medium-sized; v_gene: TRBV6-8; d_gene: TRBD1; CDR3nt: TGTGCCAGCAGTTTGACAGGGGAGAGCTATGGCTACACCTTC; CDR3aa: CASSLTGESYGYTF
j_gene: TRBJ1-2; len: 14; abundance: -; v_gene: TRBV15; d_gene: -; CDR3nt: TGTGCCACCAGCGCCAGCCACAAGGGAGCGGGCTACACCTTC; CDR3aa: CATSASHKGAGYTF
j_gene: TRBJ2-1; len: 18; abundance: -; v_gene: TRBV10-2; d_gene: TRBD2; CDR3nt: TGCGCCAGCAGGGATAGGGGACTAACTAGCGGGGGCCTCGGTGAGCAGTTCTTC; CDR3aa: CASRDRGLTSGGLGEQFF
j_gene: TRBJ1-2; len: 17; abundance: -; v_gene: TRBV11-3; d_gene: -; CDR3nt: TGTGCCAGCAGCTTAGACCCCAGTAGGGAGGTTCCGTATGGCTACACCTTC; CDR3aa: CASSLDPSREVPYGYTF
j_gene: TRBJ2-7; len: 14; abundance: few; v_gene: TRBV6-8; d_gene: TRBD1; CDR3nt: TGTGCCAGCAGCTCCGGGACAGGTTCCTACGAGCAGTACTTC; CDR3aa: CASSSGTGSYEQYF
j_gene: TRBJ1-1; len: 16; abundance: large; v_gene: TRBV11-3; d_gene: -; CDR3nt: TGTGCCAGCAGCTTGGGGATCGGGTCGGCTGGTGGGTTAGCTTTCTTT; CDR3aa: CASSLGIGSAGGLAFF
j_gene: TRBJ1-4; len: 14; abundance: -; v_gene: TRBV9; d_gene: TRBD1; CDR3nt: TGTGCCAGCAGTGAGGACAGGGGTAATGAAAAACTGTTTTTT; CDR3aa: CASSEDRGNEKLFF
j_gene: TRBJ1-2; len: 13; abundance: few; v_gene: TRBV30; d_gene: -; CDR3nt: TGTGCCTGGAGACCCGACAATTGGGGCGGCTACACCTTC; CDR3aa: CAWRPDNWGGYTF
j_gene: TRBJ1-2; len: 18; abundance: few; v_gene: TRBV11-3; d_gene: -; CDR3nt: TGTGCCAGCAGCTTAGATACGGCAGGGCAGTTAGCTAACTATGGCTACACCTTC; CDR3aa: CASSLDTAGQLANYGYTF
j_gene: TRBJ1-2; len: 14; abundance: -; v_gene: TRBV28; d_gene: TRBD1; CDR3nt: TGTGCCAGCAGTTCCACAGGGGAAACCTATGGCTACACCTTC; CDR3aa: CASSSTGETYGYTF
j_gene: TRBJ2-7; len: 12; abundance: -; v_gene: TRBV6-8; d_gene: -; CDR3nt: TGTGCCAGCAGTTACCAAAGCTACGAGCAGTACTTC; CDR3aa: CASSYQSYEQYF
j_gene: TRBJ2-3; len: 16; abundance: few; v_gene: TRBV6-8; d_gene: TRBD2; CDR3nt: TGTGCCAGCAGTTACTCCACTAGCGGTGGCACAGATACGCAGTATTTT; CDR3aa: CASSYSTSGGTDTQYF
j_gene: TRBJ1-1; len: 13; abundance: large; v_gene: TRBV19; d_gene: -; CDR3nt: TGTGCCAGTAGTATAGTGGCAGGACAAGAAGCTTTCTTT; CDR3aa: CASSIVAGQEAFF
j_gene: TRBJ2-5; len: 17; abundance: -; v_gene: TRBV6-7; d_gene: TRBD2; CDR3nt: TGTGCCAGCAGTCCTCTGTCGGCTAGCGGGAACCAAGAGACCCAGTACTTC; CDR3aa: CASSPLSASGNQETQYF
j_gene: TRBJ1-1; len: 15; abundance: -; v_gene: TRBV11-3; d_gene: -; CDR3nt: TGTGCCAGCAGCTTAGACCCTAGGGGGAACACTGAAGCTTTCTTT; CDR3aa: CASSLDPRGNTEAFF
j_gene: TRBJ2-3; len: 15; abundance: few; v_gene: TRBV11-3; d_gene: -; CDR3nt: TGTGCCAGCAGGAACCGACAGGCGAACACAGATACGCAGTATTTT; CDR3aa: CASRNRQANTDTQYF
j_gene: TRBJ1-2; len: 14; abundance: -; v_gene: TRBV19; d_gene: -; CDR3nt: TGTGCCAGTATGAGGGGCCGAGAGAACTATGGCTACACCTTC; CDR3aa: CASMRGRENYGYTF
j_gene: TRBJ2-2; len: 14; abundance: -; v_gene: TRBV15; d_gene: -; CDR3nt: TGTGCCACCAGCAGAGGCTCGGTGGCCGGGGAGCTGTTTTTT; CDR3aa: CATSRGSVAGELFF
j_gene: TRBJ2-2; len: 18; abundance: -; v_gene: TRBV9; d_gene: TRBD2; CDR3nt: TGTGCCAGCAGCGTAGGAGCTAGCGGGAGGTGGAACACCGGGGAGCTGTTTTTT; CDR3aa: CASSVGASGRWNTGELFF
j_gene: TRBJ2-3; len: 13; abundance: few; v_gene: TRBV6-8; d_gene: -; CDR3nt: TGTGCCAGCAGTGACTCGACTACAGATACGCAGTATTTT; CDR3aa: CASSDSTTDTQYF
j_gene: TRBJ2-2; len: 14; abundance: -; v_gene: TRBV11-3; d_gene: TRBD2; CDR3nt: TGTGCCAGCAGCCAGCGGGAGGGCAGCGGGGAGCTGTTTTTT; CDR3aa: CASSQREGSGELFF
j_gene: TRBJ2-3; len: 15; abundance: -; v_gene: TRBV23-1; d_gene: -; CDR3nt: TGCGCCAGCAGCCAAGGTGGAGCGGAGGCAGATACGCAGTATTTT; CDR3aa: CASSQGGAEADTQYF
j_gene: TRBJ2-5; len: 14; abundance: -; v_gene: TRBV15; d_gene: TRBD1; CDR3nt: TGTGCCACCAGCAGAGTCCGGGACAGAGAGACCCAGTACTTC; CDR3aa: CATSRVRDRETQYF
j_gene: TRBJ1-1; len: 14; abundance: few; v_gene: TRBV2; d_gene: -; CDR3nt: TGTGCCAGCAGTGAATTTGGCGGGAACACTGAAGCTTTCTTT; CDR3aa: CASSEFGGNTEAFF
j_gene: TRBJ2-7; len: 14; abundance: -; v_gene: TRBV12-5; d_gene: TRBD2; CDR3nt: TGTGCCAGCGCCCAGCGGGGGGGCTTATACGAGCAGTACTTC; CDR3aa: CASAQRGGLYEQYF
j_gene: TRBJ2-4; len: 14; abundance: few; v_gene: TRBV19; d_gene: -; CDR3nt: TGTGCCAGTAGTCCCCCATTGGGGGGCGACATTCAGTACTTC; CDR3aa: CASSPPLGGDIQYF
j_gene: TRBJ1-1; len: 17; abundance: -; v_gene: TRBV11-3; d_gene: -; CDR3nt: TGTGCCAGCAGCCTTACCTCTTCGGTGGCCATGAACACTGAAGCTTTCTTT; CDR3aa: CASSLTSSVAMNTEAFF
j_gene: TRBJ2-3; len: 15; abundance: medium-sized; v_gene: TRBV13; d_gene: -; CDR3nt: TGTGCCAGCAGCTTAGGCCGCCAGGGAGGAGATACGCAGTATTTT; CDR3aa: CASSLGRQGGDTQYF
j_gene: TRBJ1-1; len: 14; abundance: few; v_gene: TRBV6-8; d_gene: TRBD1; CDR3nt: TGTGCCAGCAGCGCAACAGGGGACAACACTGAAGCTTTCTTT; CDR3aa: CASSATGDNTEAFF
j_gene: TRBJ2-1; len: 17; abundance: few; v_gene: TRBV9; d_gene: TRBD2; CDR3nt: TGTGCCAGCAGCCCCCGTGGAGCGGGGGGGCTTAGTAATGAGCAGTTCTTC; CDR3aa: CASSPRGAGGLSNEQFF
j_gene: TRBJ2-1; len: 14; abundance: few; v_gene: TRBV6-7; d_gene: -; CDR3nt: TGTGCCAGCAGGAGCGGGCGCCTCTACAATGAGCAGTTCTTC; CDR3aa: CASRSGRLYNEQFF
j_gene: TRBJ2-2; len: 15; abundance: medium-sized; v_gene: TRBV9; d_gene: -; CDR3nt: TGTGCCAGCATCGGCCCCAGGGGTGCCGTCGGGGAGCTGTTTTTT; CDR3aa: CASIGPRGAVGELFF
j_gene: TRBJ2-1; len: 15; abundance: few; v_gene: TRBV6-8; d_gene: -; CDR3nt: TGTGCCAGCAGTTACTCGAGTGGGGGTTCCAATGAGCAGTTCTTC; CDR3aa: CASSYSSGGSNEQFF
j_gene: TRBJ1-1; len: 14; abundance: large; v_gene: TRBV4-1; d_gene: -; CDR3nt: TGCGCCAGCGCCACCAGAACTGAAAACACTGAAGCTTTCTTT; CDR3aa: CASATRTENTEAFF
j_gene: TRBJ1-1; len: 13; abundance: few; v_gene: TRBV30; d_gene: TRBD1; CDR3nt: TGTGCCTGGAGTCAGGGGGAGAACACTGAAGCTTTCTTT; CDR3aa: CAWSQGENTEAFF
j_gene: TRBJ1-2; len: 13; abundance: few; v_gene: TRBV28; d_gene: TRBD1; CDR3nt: TGTGCCAGCAGTCACAGGGGGTACTATGGCTACACCTTC; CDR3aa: CASSHRGYYGYTF
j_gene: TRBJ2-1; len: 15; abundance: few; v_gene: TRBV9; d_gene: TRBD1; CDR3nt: TGTGCCAGCAGCCGCGGACAGGCCGGGGACAATGAGCAGTTCTTC; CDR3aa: CASSRGQAGDNEQFF
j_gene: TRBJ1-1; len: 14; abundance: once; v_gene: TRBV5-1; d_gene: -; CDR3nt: TGCGCCAGCAGCTTGGCAGGGGAGGGGTTCGAAGCTTTCTTT; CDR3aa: CASSLAGEGFEAFF
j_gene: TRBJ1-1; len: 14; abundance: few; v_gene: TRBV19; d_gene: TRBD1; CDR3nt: TGTGCCAGTAGCAACAGGGGCTCCGAGGCTGAAGCTTTCTTT; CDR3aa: CASSNRGSEAEAFF